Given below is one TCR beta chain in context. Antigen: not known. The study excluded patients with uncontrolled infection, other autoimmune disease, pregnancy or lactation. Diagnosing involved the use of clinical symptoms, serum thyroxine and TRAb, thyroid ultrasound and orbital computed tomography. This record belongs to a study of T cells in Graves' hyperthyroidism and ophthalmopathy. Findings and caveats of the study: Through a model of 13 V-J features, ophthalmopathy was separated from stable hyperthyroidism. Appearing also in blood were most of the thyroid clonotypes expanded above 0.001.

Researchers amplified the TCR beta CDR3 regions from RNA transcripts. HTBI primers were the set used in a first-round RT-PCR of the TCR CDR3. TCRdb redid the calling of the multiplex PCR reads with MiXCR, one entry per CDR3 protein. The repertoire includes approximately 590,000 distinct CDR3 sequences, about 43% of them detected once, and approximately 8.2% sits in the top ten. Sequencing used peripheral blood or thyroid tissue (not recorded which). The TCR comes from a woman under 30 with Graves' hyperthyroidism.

The CDR3 DNA follows: TGTGCCAGCAGCTTATTGCAGGGGGGAGGAGGCTACGAGCAGTACTTC. This codes for CASSLLQGGGGYEQYF. The chain has TRBV7-9 and TRBJ2-7, with D perhaps matching TRBD1 (7 bases). Trimming removed 2 bases at V and 3 bases at J, with 17 bases between. CDR3 size: 16 residues. Germline CDR1 is SEHNR and CDR2 is FQNEAQ (reference sequence).